A selection of T cell receptor beta chains follows, all from one sample in a study of blood T cell repertoires in COVID-19. TCRdb's copy holds only in-frame clones and misses some; the assay was immunoSEQ multiplex PCR. The profile shows some 150,000 clones, 60% to 80% of them singletons. The sample was PBMCs or T cells enriched from blood (not recorded which). These receptor sequences come from a woman aged 45-65 years who had recovered from COVID-19. Each CDR3 is given with its conserved first and last residue. Rows give clone size only sometimes, using once, few, many, or a class for an expanded clone.

abundance | v_gene | CDR3aa
NA | TRBV14 | CAPPHGGRAGLTYNEQFF
NA | TRBV7-2 | CASSLAGVTVNEQFF
NA | TRBV28 | CASSRGSGYEQFF
once | TRBV6-5 | CASSIQGNTEAFF
once | TRBV27 | CASSLSPQGDQPQHF
NA | TRBV11-3 | CASSLLGGGSYNEQFF
NA | TRBV6-2/TRBV6-3 | CASSYGGARGYTF
NA | TRBV13 | CASSWTGSGNTIYF
NA | TRBV18 | CASSPPSGGRTEAFF
NA | TRBV5-4 | CASSPVTRTGRSYEQYF
NA | TRBV4-2 | CASSQEWLGANTGELFF
NA | TRBV4-1 | CASSQDWPAGGYTF
NA | TRBV11-3 | CASSSGGAMGTDTQYF
NA | TRBV2 | CASRIQGNEQYF
NA | TRBV12-5 | CASAFSLGQGVTGELFF
few | TRBV18 | CASSLARESEAFF
many | TRBV19 | CASSIKILQVGEQYF
few | TRBV7-9 | CASSLGPDRGEAFF
NA | TRBV11-2 | CASSLINSGSTDTQYF
NA | TRBV7-8 | CASSFRGLAGDTQYF
few | TRBV11-3 | CASSLVATTDTQYF
NA | TRBV2 | CATNPLMEETQYF
NA | TRBV27 | CASSFAGSNEKLFF
NA | TRBV6-4 | CASSDSPPSGELFF
NA | TRBV19 | CASSIFWDRGGQPQHF
few | TRBV19 | CASSRGRGQPQHF
NA | TRBV2 | CASSESHSREMYF
NA | TRBV19 | CASSTTGGNQPQHF
NA | TRBV3-1/TRBV3-2 | CASSPTGGYSQPQHF
NA | TRBV7-2 | CASSFGFPGWEQYF
NA | TRBV9 | CASSPKRDRAETQYF
NA | TRBV5-1 | CASRWGRRDTEAFF
once | TRBV7-3 | CASSSTSHNNEQFF
NA | TRBV10-1 | CASSKESSGQETQYF
NA | TRBV7-9 | CASSLQGAKQPQHF
NA | TRBV11-3 | CASSLNRLAGATDTQYF
NA | TRBV7-9 | CASSLAGGTETQYF
NA | TRBV5-4 | CASSLSPGTVQETQYF
NA | TRBV11-3 | CASSLSSYTDTQYF